This T cell receptor beta chain was identified during a study of cytomegalovirus exposure and HLA in healthy donors. Study-wide findings and caveats: In a later analysis, V- and J-gene trimming of beta chains associated with a DCLRE1C missense variant, replicated independently.

As concerns this clone: Its cognate antigen is unknown.

The CDR3 is 15 residues long. With 1 base clipped from V and 4 bases from J, the junction kept 5 bases outside the gene matches. CDR1 is SGHNT and CDR2 is YYREEE in the germline V gene (reference sequence). Primers: 60 Vbeta forward and 13 Jbeta reverse. Sequenced by immunoSEQ multiplex PCR; TCRdb stores in-frame clones only, minus some. The data show some 140,000 clones, approximately 90% seen once. The receptor was derived from a woman under 40 in good health and CMV-seronegative. V gene TRBV5-4 combines with J gene TRBJ2-3, with 8 bases lining up with TRBD2. The sample taken for sequencing was PBMCs. The CDR3 sequence is CASSLREGLADTQYF. The CDR3 DNA reads as TGTGCCAGCAGCTTGCGGGAGGGCCTTGCAGATACGCAGTATTTT.